This entry lists 21 T cell receptor beta chains sequenced from one sample in a study of CD8 T cells in ankylosing spondylitis. In TCRdb, the 5' RACE reads were re-called with MiXCR into one record per CDR3 protein. The table includes 380,000 or so distinct CDR3 sequences, more than 20% detected once. Material: blood, either unsorted or a sorted T cell fraction (not recorded which). These receptors all stem from a male donor with ankylosing spondylitis or in good health (not recorded which).

V and J are TRBV5-1 and TRBJ2-7; D might be TRBD1 (6 bases). CDR3 length: 16 residues. V was cut by 0 bases and J by 4 bases, with 17 bases left in between. Germline V gives CDR1 SGHRS, CDR2 YFSETQ. Here the CDR3 reads CASSLGPSRGIYEQYF. The CDR3 DNA reads as TGCGCCAGCAGCTTGGGTCCCTCCAGGGGCATTTACGAGCAGTACTTC.

This clonotype has a handful of counts. The chain employs TRBV20-1 and TRBJ2-7, with 7 bases fitting TRBD2. CDR3 length equals 13 residues. Germline CDR1 is DFQATT and CDR2 is SNEGSKA (reference sequence). Germline trimming cut 5 bases from V and 2 bases from J; bases unmatched to any gene: 6. The CDR3 reads CSARLGGAYEQYF. DNA of the CDR3: TGCAGTGCTCGACTGGGAGGGGCCTACGAGCAGTACTTC.

The chain couples TRBV20-1 to TRBJ2-2, with D perhaps being TRBD1 or TRBD2 (6 bases each). The V and J ends lost 0 bases and 0 bases respectively, with 11 bases between them. This CDR3 region has 16 residues. Germline CDR1 reads DFQATT; CDR2 reads SNEGSKA (reference sequence). The CDR3 sequence: CSARDLGGPNTGELFF. In nucleotides, the CDR3 is TGCAGTGCTAGAGATCTAGGGGGGCCGAACACCGGGGAGCTGTTTTTT.

A word on this clonotype: One end of the junction does not line up with germline, which may come from a read error. The chain has TRBV7-2 and TRBJ2-1, with 7 positions matching TRBD1. This CDR3 is 15 amino acids long. Germline CDR1 is SGHTA and CDR2 is FQGNSA. CDR3 in DNA: TGTGCCAGCAGATTAGTAGGGGGCGCCTACAATGAGCAGTTCTTC. The encoded protein is CASRLVGGAYNEQFF.

This clonotype was observed a handful of times. The rearrangement uses TRBV15 and TRBJ1-3; D not resolved. The V gene lost 1 base and the J gene lost 1 base, with 11 bases spanning the gap. The CDR3 totals 16 residues. CDR1 and CDR2 (germline): LNHNV, YYDKDF (reference sequence). The CDR3 DNA is TGTGCCACCAGCAGAGGTTTACCGTCTTCTGGAAACACCATATATTTT. Residues: CATSRGLPSSGNTIYF.

The table lists this clonotype with a few counts. The chain has TRBV5-6 and TRBJ2-5; either TRBD1 or TRBD2 may fit D (5 bases each). The CDR3 is 14 amino acids. Trimming pared 0 bases from V and 5 bases from J, leaving 11 bases between. Looked up from germline, CDR1 is SGHDT and CDR2 is YYEEEE. CDR3 loop: CASSLGRDAETQYF. CDR3 coding DNA: TGTGCCAGCAGCTTGGGAAGGGACGCGGAGACCCAGTACTTC.

The chain combines TRBV5-4 with TRBJ2-7, with D possibly TRBD1 on 6 matching bases. Germline V gene lookup returns CDR1 SGHNT and CDR2 YYREEE (reference sequence). The CDR3 covers 16 residues. Trimming pared 8 bases from V and 5 bases from J, leaving 26 bases between. The CDR3 sequence: CASKKTTTGWVNEQYF. The CDR3 bases are TGTGCCAGTAAAAAAACCACAACAGGGTGGGTCAACGAGCAGTACTTC.

This clonotype was counted between two and nine times. J is TRBJ2-1 and V is TRBV7-3; 8 nucleotides agree with TRBD1. This CDR3 region has 14 residues. V lost 6 bases to trimming and J lost 3 bases; unmatched junction nucleotides: 4. Germline V gene data show CDR1 as SGHTA and CDR2 as FQGTGA. The CDR3 bases are TGTGCCAGCAGGGCTACAGGGGGCTACAATGAGCAGTTCTTC. Translated: CASRATGGYNEQFF. The full variable domain, rest sourced from reference TRBV7-3 and TRBJ2-1, is GAGVSQTPSNKVTEKGKYVELRCDPISGHTALYWYRQSLGQGPEFLIYFQGTGAADDSGLPNDRFFAVRPEGSVSTLKIQRTERGDSAVYLCASRATGGYNEQFFGPGTRLTVL.

This rearrangement joins TRBV5-1 to TRBJ2-1, with D hard to call. V shed 1 base and J shed 8 bases, with 13 bases lying between them. The CDR3 runs to 14 residues. CDR1 SGHRS and CDR2 YFSETQ come from the germline V gene. CDR3 loop: CASSLLGLGHEQFF. The CDR3 DNA follows: TGCGCCAGCAGCTTGCTAGGTCTGGGCCATGAGCAGTTCTTC.

The chain is built from TRBV3-1 and TRBJ2-3; D is perhaps TRBD2 (5 bases). In germline, CDR1 is LGHDT, CDR2 YNNKEL (reference sequence). CDR3 length: 15 amino acids. The V end was cut by 1 base, the J end by 3 bases, with 11 bases between. The CDR3 bases are TGTGCCAGCAGCCAAGGGGATTCGGGGACAGATACGCAGTATTTT. Protein sequence: CASSQGDSGTDTQYF.

This chain uses TRBV29-1 with TRBJ2-1, with 8 positions matching TRBD2. Germline CDR1 reads SQVTM; CDR2 reads ANQGSEA. V shed 5 bases, J shed 5 bases, and the junction held 11 bases outside the gene matches. The CDR3 length is 15 residues. The chain's CDR3 is CSVRGSGENDNEQFF. The CDR3 DNA is TGCAGCGTTAGGGGTAGCGGGGAGAACGACAATGAGCAGTTCTTC.

The V gene is TRBV7-9, the J gene TRBJ2-2; 9 bases map to TRBD1. The CDR3 covers 17 residues. V lost 4 bases and J lost 4; bases outside the gene matches: 10. CDR1 and CDR2 from the germline V gene are SEHNR and FQNEAQ (reference sequence). The DNA of the CDR3 is TGTGCCAGCAGCTCCAATTGGGACAGGGTGGTCACCGGGGAGCTGTTTTTT. Its protein is CASSSNWDRVVTGELFF.

The rearrangement uses TRBV5-1 and TRBJ2-5; D not resolved. The CDR3 extends over 13 amino acids. Germline V CDR1 and CDR2: SGHRS, YFSETQ. Trimming took 4 bases from V and 5 from J, leaving 12 bases between them. CDR3 in DNA: TGCGCCAGCAGCGTTGGGATTTCGGAGACCCAGTACTTC. Protein product: CASSVGISETQYF. The full variable domain, rest sourced from reference TRBV5-1 and TRBJ2-5, is KAGVTQTPRYLIKTRGQQVTLSCSPISGHRSVSWYQQTPGQGLQFLFEYFSETQRNKGNFPGRFSGRQFSNSRSEMNVSTLELGDSALYLCASSVGISETQYFGPGTRLLVL.

CDR3: CASSYSPQDSYEQYF. DNA of the CDR3: TGTGCCAGCAGTTACTCGCCACAGGATTCCTACGAGCAGTACTTC. The chain uses TRBV6-5 and TRBJ2-7; a possible D gene is TRBD1 (5 bases). V gave up 0 bases and J gave up 1 base, with 10 bases separating them. The CDR3 contains 15 residues. Germline values: CDR1 MNHEY, CDR2 SVGAGI.

The CDR3 here is CASSWDKGNYEQYF. CDR3 nucleotide sequence: TGTGCCAGCAGCTGGGACAAGGGCAACTACGAGCAGTACTTC. The rearrangement links TRBV7-2 to TRBJ2-7; D may be TRBD1 (6 bases). V was cut by 4 bases and J by 3 bases, with 13 bases left in between. Germline lookup yields CDR1 SGHTA and CDR2 FQGNSA. This CDR3 region has 14 residues.

This clonotype was found a few times. The V call is TRBV9, the J call TRBJ2-5; TRBD2 matches at 9 bases. This CDR3 contains 16 residues. In germline, CDR1 is SGDLS, CDR2 YYNGEE. With V trimmed by 4 bases and J by 2 bases, 9 bases remained unmatched. CDR3 nucleotide sequence: TGTGCCAGCAGCCCCGGCAGACTAGCGGCGCAAGAGACCCAGTACTTC. Translation: CASSPGRLAAQETQYF.

Only a few counts were recorded for this clonotype. The chain's CDR3 is CASSLAGGLAETQYF. The CDR3 coding sequence is TGTGCCAGCAGCTTGGCTGGGGGGCTAGCGGAGACCCAGTACTTC. The chain employs TRBV5-6 and TRBJ2-5; D could derive from TRBD1 or TRBD2 (6 bases each). Germline V gene data show CDR1 as SGHDT and CDR2 as YYEEEE. Trimming cost V 0 bases and J 5 bases, with 14 bases left between them. The CDR3 extends over 15 amino acids.

In this sample, this clonotype turned up a few times. The CDR3 DNA reads as TGTGCCAGCAGTTTAGGCCCCGTTCCATCCCCCAATGAGCAGTTCTTC. This encodes CASSLGPVPSPNEQFF. This sequence joins TRBV12-3 or TRBV12-4 and TRBJ2-1; D remains unclear. This CDR3 is 16 amino acids long. Trimming took off 1 base at V and 6 bases at J, with 16 bases between the two ends.

The CDR3 region has the DNA TGTGCCAGCAGTGACCCGATCGGAACCGGGGAGCTGTTTTTT. Residues: CASSDPIGTGELFF. The chain employs TRBV6-1 and TRBJ2-2; D gene ambiguous. Germline CDR1 reads MNHNS; CDR2 reads SASEGT. The CDR3 has 14 amino acids. V was pared by 3 bases and J by 5 bases, with 10 bases between.

This clonotype showed up just a few times. V is TRBV7-3 and J is TRBJ2-3; 11 bases map to TRBD2. Per germline, CDR1 SGHTA and CDR2 FQGTGA. V shed 5 bases, J shed 5 bases, and the junction held 6 bases outside the gene matches. The CDR3 is made up of 15 amino acids. CDR3 in amino acids: CASSQLAGAVDTQYF. The CDR3 bases are TGTGCCAGCAGCCAACTAGCGGGGGCGGTAGATACGCAGTATTTT.

The rearrangement links TRBV30 to TRBJ2-1; D remains unclear. The CDR3 runs to 11 residues. V dropped 3 bases and J dropped 8 bases, with 8 bases sitting between them. CDR1 and CDR2 (germline): GTSNPN, SVGIG (reference sequence). For the CDR3, the DNA is TGTGCCTGGAGCCGGTGGGATGAGCAGTTCTTC. Translated, it gives CAWSRWDEQFF.